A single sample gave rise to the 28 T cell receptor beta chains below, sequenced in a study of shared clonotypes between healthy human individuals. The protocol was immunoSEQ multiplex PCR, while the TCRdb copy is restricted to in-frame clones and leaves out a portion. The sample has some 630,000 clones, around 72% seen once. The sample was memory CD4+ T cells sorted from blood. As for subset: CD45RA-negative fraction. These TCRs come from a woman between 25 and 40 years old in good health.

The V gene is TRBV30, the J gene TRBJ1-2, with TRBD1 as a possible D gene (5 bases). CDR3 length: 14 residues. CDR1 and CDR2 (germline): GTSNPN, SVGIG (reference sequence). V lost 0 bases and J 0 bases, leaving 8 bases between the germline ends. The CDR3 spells CAWSVQETNYGYTF. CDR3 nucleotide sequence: TGTGCCTGGAGTGTACAGGAGACTAACTATGGCTACACCTTC.

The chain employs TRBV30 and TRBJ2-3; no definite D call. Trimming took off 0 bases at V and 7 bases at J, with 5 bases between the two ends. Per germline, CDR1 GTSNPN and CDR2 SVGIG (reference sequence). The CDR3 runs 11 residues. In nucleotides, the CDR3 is TGTGCCTGGAGTGTGGGGAATACGCAGTATTTT. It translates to CAWSVGNTQYF.

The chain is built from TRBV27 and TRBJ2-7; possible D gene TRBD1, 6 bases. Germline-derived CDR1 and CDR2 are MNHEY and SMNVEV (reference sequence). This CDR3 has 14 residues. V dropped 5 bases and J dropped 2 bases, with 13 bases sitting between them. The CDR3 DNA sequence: TGTGCCAGCAGTACCCGGACAGAGGCCTACGAGCAGTACTTC. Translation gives CASSTRTEAYEQYF.

CDR3 region: CASSPEGLLDGYTF. For the CDR3, the DNA is TGTGCCAGCAGTCCGGAGGGATTATTAGATGGCTACACCTTC. This chain links TRBV2 with TRBJ1-2; unclear D gene. Trimming removed 5 bases at V and 6 bases at J, with 16 bases between. The germline gives CDR1 SNHLY, CDR2 FYNNEI. The CDR3 loop spans 14 amino acids.

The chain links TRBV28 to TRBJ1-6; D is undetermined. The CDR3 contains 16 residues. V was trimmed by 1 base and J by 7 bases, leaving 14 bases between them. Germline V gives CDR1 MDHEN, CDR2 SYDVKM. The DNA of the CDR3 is TGTGCCAGCAGTTTATCGGTCACAGACCGGAATTCACCCCTCCACTTT. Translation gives CASSLSVTDRNSPLHF.

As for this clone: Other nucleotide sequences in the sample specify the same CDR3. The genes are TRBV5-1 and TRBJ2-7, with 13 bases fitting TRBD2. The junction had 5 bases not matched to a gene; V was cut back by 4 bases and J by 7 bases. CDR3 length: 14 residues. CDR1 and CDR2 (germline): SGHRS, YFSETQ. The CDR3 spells CASSPGTSGIEQYF. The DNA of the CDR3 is TGCGCCAGCAGCCCGGGGACTAGCGGGATTGAGCAGTACTTC.

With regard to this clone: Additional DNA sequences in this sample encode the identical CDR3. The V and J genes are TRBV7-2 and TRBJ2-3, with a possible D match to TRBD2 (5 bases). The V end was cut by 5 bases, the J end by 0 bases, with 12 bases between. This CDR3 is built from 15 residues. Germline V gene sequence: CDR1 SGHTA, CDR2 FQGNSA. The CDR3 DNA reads TGTGCCAGCAGCCCCGACTACCTAAGCACAGATACGCAGTATTTT. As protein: CASSPDYLSTDTQYF.

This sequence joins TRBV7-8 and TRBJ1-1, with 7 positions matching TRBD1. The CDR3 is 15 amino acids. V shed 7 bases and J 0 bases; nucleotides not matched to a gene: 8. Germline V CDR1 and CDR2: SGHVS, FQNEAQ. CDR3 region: CASTPRGGLNTEAFF. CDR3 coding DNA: TGTGCCAGCACCCCTCGAGGGGGCTTGAACACTGAAGCTTTCTTT.

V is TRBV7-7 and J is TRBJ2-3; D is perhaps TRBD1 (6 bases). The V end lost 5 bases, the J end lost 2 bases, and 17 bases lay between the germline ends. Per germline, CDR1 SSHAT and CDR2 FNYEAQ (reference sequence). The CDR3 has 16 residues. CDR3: CASSLNRAGVTDTQYF. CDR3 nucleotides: TGTGCCAGCAGCCTTAACAGGGCAGGGGTCACAGATACGCAGTATTTT.

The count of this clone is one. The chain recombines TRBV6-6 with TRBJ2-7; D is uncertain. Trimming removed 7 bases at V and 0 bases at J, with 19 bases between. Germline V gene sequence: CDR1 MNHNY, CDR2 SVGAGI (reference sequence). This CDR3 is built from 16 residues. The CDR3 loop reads CASTNSRLETSYEQYF. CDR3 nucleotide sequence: TGTGCCAGCACCAACTCGCGGCTAGAAACCTCCTACGAGCAGTACTTC.

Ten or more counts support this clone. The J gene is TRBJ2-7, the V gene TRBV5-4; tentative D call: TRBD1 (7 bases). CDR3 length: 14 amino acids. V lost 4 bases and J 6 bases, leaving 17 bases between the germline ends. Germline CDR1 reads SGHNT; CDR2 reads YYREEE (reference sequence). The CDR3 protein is CASSPFDREAEQYF. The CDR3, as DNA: TGTGCCAGCAGCCCATTCGACAGGGAGGCCGAGCAGTACTTC.

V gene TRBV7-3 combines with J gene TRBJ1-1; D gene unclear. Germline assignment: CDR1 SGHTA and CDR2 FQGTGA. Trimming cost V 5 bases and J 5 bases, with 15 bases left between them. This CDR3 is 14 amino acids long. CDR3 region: CASSPWGEKTEAFF. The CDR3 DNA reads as TGTGCCAGCAGCCCCTGGGGAGAAAAGACTGAAGCTTTCTTT.

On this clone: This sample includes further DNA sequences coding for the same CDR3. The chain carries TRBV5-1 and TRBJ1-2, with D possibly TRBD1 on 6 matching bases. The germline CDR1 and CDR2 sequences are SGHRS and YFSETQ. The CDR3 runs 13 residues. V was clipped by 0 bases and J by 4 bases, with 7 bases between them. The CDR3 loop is CASSLGDIYGYTF. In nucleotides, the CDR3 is TGCGCCAGCAGCTTGGGGGACATCTATGGCTACACCTTC.

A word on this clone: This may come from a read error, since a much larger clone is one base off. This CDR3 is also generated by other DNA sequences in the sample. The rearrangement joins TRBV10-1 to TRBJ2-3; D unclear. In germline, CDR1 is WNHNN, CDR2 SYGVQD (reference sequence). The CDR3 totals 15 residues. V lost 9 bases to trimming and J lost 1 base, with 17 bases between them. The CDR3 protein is CASSPYKGGTDTQYF. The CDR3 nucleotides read TGCGCCAGTAGCCCTTACAAGGGCGGCACAGATACGCAGTATTTT.

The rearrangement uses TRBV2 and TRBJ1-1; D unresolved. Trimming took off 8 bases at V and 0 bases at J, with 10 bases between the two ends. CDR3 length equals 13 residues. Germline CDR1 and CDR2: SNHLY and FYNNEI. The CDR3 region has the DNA TGTGCCAGCCAACGGGAGGTGAACACTGAAGCTTTCTTT. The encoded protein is CASQREVNTEAFF.

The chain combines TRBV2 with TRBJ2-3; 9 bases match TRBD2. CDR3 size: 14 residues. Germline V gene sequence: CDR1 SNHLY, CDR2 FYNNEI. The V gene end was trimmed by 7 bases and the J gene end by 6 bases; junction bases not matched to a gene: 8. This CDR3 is CASNPRTSADTQYF. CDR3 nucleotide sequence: TGTGCCAGCAACCCGCGGACTAGCGCGGATACGCAGTATTTT.

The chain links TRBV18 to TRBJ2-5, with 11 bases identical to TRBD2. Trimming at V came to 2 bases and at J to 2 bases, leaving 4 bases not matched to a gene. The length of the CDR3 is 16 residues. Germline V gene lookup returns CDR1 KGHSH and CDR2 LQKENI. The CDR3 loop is CASSPRVAGGQETQYF. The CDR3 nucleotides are TGTGCCAGCTCACCAAGAGTAGCGGGAGGGCAAGAGACCCAGTACTTC.

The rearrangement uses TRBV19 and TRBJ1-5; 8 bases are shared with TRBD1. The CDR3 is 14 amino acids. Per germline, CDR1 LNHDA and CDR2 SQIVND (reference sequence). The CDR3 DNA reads TGTGATCAGGCCCCGGACAGGGATGCTCAGCCCCAGCATTTT. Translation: CDQAPDRDAQPQHF.

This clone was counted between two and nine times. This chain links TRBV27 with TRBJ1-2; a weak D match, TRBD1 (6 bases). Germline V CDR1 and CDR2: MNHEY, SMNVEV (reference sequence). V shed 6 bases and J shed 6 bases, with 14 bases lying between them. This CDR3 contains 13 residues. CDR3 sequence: CASRRTGLDGYTF. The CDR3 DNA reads TGTGCCAGCAGACGTACAGGGTTGGATGGCTACACCTTC.

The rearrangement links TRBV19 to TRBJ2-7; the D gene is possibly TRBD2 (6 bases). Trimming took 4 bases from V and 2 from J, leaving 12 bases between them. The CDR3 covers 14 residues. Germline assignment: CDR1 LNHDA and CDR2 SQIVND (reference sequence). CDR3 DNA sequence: TGTGCCAGTAGTACCCGCGGGGTAACCTACGAGCAGTACTTC. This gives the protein CASSTRGVTYEQYF.

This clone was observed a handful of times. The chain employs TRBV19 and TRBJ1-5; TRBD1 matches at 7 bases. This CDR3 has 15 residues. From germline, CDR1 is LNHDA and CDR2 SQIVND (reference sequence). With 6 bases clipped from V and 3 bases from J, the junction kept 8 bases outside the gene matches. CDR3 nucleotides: TGTGCCAGTAGCCGCGTGACAGGGTCCAATCAGCCCCAGCATTTT. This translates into CASSRVTGSNQPQHF.

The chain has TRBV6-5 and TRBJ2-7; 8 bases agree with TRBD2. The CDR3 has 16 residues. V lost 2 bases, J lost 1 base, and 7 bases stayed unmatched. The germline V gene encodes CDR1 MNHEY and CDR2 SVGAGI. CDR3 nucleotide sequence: TGTGCCAGCAGTTACCACCTTGGCGGGGGGTCCTACGAGCAGTACTTC. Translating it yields CASSYHLGGGSYEQYF.

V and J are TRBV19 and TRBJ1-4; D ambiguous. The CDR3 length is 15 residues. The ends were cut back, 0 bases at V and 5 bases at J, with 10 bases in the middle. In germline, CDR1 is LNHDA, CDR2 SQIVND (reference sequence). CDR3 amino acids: CASSIEAAGNEKLFF. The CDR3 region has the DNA TGTGCCAGTAGTATAGAGGCGGCGGGGAATGAAAAACTGTTTTTT.

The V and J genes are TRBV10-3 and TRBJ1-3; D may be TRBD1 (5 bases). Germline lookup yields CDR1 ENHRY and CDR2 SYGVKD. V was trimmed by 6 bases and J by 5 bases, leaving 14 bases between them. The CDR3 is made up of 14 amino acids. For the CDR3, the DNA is TGTGCCATCAGACGGACACAACGAAGAAACACCATATATTTT. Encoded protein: CAIRRTQRRNTIYF.

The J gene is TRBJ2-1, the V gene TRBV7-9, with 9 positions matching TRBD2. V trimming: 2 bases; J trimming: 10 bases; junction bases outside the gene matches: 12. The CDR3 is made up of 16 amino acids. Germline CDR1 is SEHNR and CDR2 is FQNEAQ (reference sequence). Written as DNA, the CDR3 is TGTGCCAGCAGCTTAATGGGGATGCGGGAGGGCCGAGAGCAGTTCTTC. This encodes CASSLMGMREGREQFF.

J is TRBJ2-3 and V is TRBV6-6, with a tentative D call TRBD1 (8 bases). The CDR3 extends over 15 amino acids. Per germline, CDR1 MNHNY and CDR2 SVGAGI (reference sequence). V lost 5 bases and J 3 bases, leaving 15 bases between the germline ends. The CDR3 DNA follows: TGTGCCAGCAGTCTCTACAGGGGGGGAACAGATACGCAGTATTTT. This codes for CASSLYRGGTDTQYF.

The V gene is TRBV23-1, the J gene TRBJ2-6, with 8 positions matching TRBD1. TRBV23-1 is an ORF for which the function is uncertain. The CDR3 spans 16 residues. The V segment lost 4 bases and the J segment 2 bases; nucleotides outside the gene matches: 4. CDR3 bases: TGCGCCAGCAGTCCTAGACAGGGGACTGGGGCCAACGTCCTGACTTTC. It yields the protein CASSPRQGTGANVLTF.

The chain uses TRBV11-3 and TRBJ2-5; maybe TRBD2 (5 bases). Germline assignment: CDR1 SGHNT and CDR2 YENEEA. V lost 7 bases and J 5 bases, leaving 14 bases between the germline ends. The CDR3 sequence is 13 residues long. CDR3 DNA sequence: TGTGCCAGCACCCGGGGAAGCGCCGAGACCCAGTACTTC. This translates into CASTRGSAETQYF.